This T cell receptor beta chain was observed in a study of cytomegalovirus exposure and HLA in healthy donors. PCR primers comprised 60 Vbeta and 13 Jbeta primers. Produced via immunoSEQ multiplex PCR; TCRdb's table is partial and in-frame only. The sample lists 95,000 to 110,000 clones, roughly 76% occurring once. Germline V gene lookup returns CDR1 SGDLS and CDR2 YYNGEE. Unmatched junction bases numbered 8, after V lost 5 bases and J lost 6 bases. CDR3 length equals 15 residues. The receptor comes from a man between 18 and 35 years old in good health and CMV-seronegative. The V call is TRBV9, the J call TRBJ1-6; 7 positions match TRBD1. Sequences were obtained from PBMCs. CDR3 coding DNA: TGTGCCAGCAGTTTAGGCGGGACAGCTAATTCACCCCTCCACTTT. Amino acid sequence: CASSLGGTANSPLHF.